This T cell receptor beta chain was identified during a study of CD4 T cell repertoires in COVID-19. Study summary: Relabeled CFSE-low cells, IL-2-expanded for approximately 10 days, met spikes from other coronaviruses. Overall study results and limits: SARS-CoV and/or HKU1 spike cultures shared between 7 and 25% of SARS-CoV-2 clonotypes.

This table comes from immunoSEQ multiplex PCR, and its TCRdb copy is limited to in-frame clones, with some not included. The sample has about 75,000 clones, roughly four fifths seen once. The CDR3 is 16 residues long. CDR1 is SGHAT, CDR2 FQNNGV, per germline. V lost 5 bases to trimming and J lost 6 bases; unmatched junction nucleotides: 9. Worth noting for this clone: Its antigen is not identified.

Specimen: CD4+ T cells from peripheral blood, collected after recovery from COVID-19. This TCR was recovered from a human donor who had COVID-19. This sequence joins TRBV11-2 and TRBJ2-7, with 14 bases aligning to TRBD2. CDR3 sequence (DNA): TGTGCCAGCAGCCTGGCGACTAGCGGGGGGGCGGGCGAGCAGTACTTC. This translates into CASSLATSGGAGEQYF. The variable domain in full, with the rest retrieved from reference TRBV11-2 and TRBJ2-7, is EAGVAQSPRYKIIEKRQSVAFWCNPISGHATLYWYQQILGQGPKLLIQFQNNGVVDDSQLPKDRFSAERLKGVDSTLKIQPAKLEDSAVYLCASSLATSGGAGEQYFGPGTRLTVT.